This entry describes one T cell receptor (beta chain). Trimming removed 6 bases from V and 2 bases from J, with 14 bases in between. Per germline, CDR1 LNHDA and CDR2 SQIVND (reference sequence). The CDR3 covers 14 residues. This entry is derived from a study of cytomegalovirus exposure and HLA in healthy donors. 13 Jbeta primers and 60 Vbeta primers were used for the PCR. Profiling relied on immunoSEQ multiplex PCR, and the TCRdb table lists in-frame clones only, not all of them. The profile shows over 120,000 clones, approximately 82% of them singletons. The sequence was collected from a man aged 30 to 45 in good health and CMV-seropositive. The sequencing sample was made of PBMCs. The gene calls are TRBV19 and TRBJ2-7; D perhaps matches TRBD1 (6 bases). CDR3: CASSLMAGAYEQYF. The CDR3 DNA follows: TGTGCCAGTAGCCTGATGGCAGGGGCCTACGAGCAGTACTTC.